Listed here are 17 T cell receptor beta chains from one sample, sequenced in a study of a mutant IDH1 vaccine in newly diagnosed glioma. Their specific antigens are unknown. Time point reported: week 11, during vaccination. In every dose of vaccine, 300 ug of mutant IDH1 20-mer peptide was given alongside topical imiquimod. Some clones are missing from TCRdb's copy, which holds only in-frame ones; the method was immunoSEQ multiplex PCR. The sample comprises fewer than 70,000 clones, approximately 91% of which are singletons, and 1.5% to 2.5% rests with the top ten. This specimen consisted of PBMCs, obtained from a glioma patient whose treatment included an IDH1 peptide vaccine. These receptors were collected from a middle-aged man with glioma.

This sequence joins TRBV10-2 and TRBJ2-7, with 7 bases matching TRBD1. This CDR3 region has 17 residues. Trimming cost V 2 bases and J 1 base; bases outside gene matches: 11. The germline CDR1 and CDR2 sequences are WSHSY and SAAADI. CDR3 in amino acids: CASSEGRGIISSYEQYV. In nucleotides, the CDR3 is TGCGCCAGCAGTGAGGGCAGGGGGATCATTTCTTCCTACGAGCAGTACGTC.

In the case of this clone: A read error may account for a junction end that differs from germline. The rearrangement links TRBV6-1 to TRBJ2-7; 8 bases match TRBD1. CDR1 MNHNS and CDR2 SASEGT come from the germline V gene. The CDR3 extends over 14 amino acids. Written as DNA, the CDR3 is TGTGCCAGCAGGGAAGGACAGGGCCACTACGAGCAGTACTTC. Translated: CASREGQGHYEQYF.

The chain uses TRBV7-6 and TRBJ2-7, with TRBD2 identical over 11 bases. The J segment lost 5 bases and the V segment lost 5 bases, leaving 2 bases of the junction unmatched. The CDR3 is 13 amino acids. Per germline, CDR1 SGHVS and CDR2 FNYEAQ. The CDR3 spells CASSVTSGDEQYF. The CDR3 DNA reads TGTGCCAGCAGCGTGACTAGCGGGGACGAGCAGTACTTC. The full variable domain, its missing parts supplied by reference TRBV7-6 and TRBJ2-7, is GAGVSQSPRYKVTKRGQDVALRCDPISGHVSLYWYRQALGQGPEFLTYFNYEAQQDKSGLPNDRFSAERPEGSISTLTIQRTEQRDSAMYRCASSVTSGDEQYFGPGTRLTVT.

V and J are TRBV19 and TRBJ1-5; the match to TRBD1 covers 9 bases. Unmatched junction bases numbered 13, after V lost 5 bases and J lost 2 bases. The CDR3 totals 18 residues. Looked up from germline, CDR1 is LNHDA and CDR2 is SQIVND (reference sequence). CDR3 region: CASSPGTGSSSRNQPQHF. CDR3 sequence (DNA): TGTGCCAGTAGTCCCGGGACAGGGTCGTCTAGCCGCAATCAGCCCCAGCATTTT.

V is TRBV18 and J is TRBJ1-3; no firm D call. The CDR3 extends over 14 amino acids. CDR1 KGHSH and CDR2 LQKENI come from the germline V gene. The germline V and J ends were trimmed by 6 bases and 0 bases, with 9 bases remaining between them. This chain's CDR3 is CASSPDNSGNTIYF. The CDR3 region has the DNA TGTGCCAGCTCCCCCGACAACTCTGGAAACACCATATATTTT.

As concerns this clone: At one of its ends the junction is not consistent with the germline gene, which may arise from a read error. J is TRBJ2-5 and V is TRBV15; 7 bases align to TRBD1. The CDR3 runs 17 residues. Germline V gene data show CDR1 as LNHNV and CDR2 as YYDKDF (reference sequence). Written as DNA, the CDR3 is TGTGCCACCAGCAGAGATCTTGGGGGACAGTCCCAAGGGACCCAGTACTTC. Amino acids: CATSRDLGGQSQGTQYF.

J is TRBJ2-1 and V is TRBV7-2; TRBD2 matches at 12 bases. Germline values: CDR1 SGHTA, CDR2 FQGNSA. The CDR3 extends over 16 amino acids. After removal of 4 bases from V and 5 bases from J, the junction contained 6 bases not matched to a gene. As DNA, the CDR3 is TGTGCCAGCAGCTCGAGGACTAGCGGGGCACACAATGAGCAGTTCTTC. Its translation: CASSSRTSGAHNEQFF.

The chain is built from TRBV9 and TRBJ1-2, with D unresolved. The V gene lost 2 bases and the J gene lost 4 bases, with 6 bases spanning the gap. The CDR3 contains 12 residues. Germline-derived CDR1 and CDR2 are SGDLS and YYNGEE. Here the CDR3 reads CASSVGGYGYTF. CDR3 nucleotide sequence: TGTGCCAGCAGCGTCGGCGGCTATGGCTACACCTTC.

The chain couples TRBV7-2 to TRBJ2-1; 9 bases are shared with TRBD2. The CDR3 runs to 15 residues. Germline V gene lookup returns CDR1 SGHTA and CDR2 FQGNSA. J was trimmed by 6 bases and V by 5 bases; bases with no gene match: 8. CDR3 sequence: CASSILAGGLNEQFF. The CDR3 nucleotides read TGTGCCAGCAGCATCCTTGCGGGGGGGCTCAATGAGCAGTTCTTC.

The chain combines TRBV7-2 with TRBJ1-1; D call uncertain. CDR1 SGHTA and CDR2 FQGNSA come from the germline V gene. V gave up 3 bases and J gave up 0 bases, with 5 bases separating them. The CDR3 loop spans 13 amino acids. This chain's CDR3 is CASSFGMNTEAFF. As DNA, the CDR3 is TGTGCCAGCAGCTTCGGAATGAACACTGAAGCTTTCTTT.

Only one count was recorded for this clone. The V call is TRBV2, the J call TRBJ1-2; TRBD1 matches at 7 bases. Germline V gene data show CDR1 as SNHLY and CDR2 as FYNNEI. V lost 8 bases to trimming and J lost 0 bases; unmatched junction nucleotides: 6. The CDR3 has 14 residues. The CDR3: CASSRGPTNYGYTF. CDR3 sequence (DNA): TGTGCCAGCTCAAGGGGGCCGACTAACTATGGCTACACCTTC.

V is TRBV7-2 and J is TRBJ2-7, with a tentative D call TRBD1 (6 bases). CDR3 length: 18 amino acids. Trimming stripped 0 bases from V and 2 bases from J, with 20 bases between. From germline, CDR1 is SGHTA and CDR2 FQGNSA. CDR3 sequence reads: CASSLAATGRTTTYEQYF. Written as DNA, the CDR3 is TGTGCCAGCAGCTTAGCGGCTACAGGGCGTACGACAACCTACGAGCAGTACTTC. The whole variable domain, remainder taken from reference TRBV7-2 and TRBJ2-7, is GAGVSQSPSNKVTEKGKDVELRCDPISGHTALYWYRQSLGQGLEFLIYFQGNSAPDKSGLPSDRFSAERTGGSVSTLTIQRTQQEDSAVYLCASSLAATGRTTTYEQYFGPGTRLTVT.

The chain has TRBV19 and TRBJ1-4, with no clear D. In germline, CDR1 is LNHDA, CDR2 SQIVND (reference sequence). V lost 2 bases and J 7 bases, leaving 17 bases between the germline ends. CDR3 length: 16 amino acids. The DNA for the CDR3 is TGTGCCAGTAGTATACAAGCCGGGCCAGGCGCTGAAAAACTGTTTTTT. Amino acids: CASSIQAGPGAEKLFF.

This chain's CDR3 is CASSQVGRATSNEQFF. The DNA of the CDR3 is TGCGCCAGCAGCCAAGTGGGGAGGGCCACGTCTAATGAGCAGTTCTTC. The chain has TRBV4-1 and TRBJ2-1, with TRBD2 matching 7 bases. Germline loops: CDR1 MGHRA, CDR2 YSYEKL. The junction had 10 bases not matched to a gene; V was cut back by 1 base and J by 7 bases. The length of the CDR3 is 16 residues.

V usage is TRBV7-2 and J usage is TRBJ2-3, with TRBD2 identical over 8 bases. The junction had 6 bases not matched to a gene; V was cut back by 3 bases and J by 4 bases. Germline CDR1 SGHTA, CDR2 FQGNSA. The CDR3 is made up of 15 amino acids. The CDR3 sequence: CASSFPSSGPDTQYF. In DNA, the CDR3 is TGTGCCAGCAGCTTCCCCTCTAGCGGGCCAGATACGCAGTATTTT.

This sequence joins TRBV11-2 and TRBJ1-2; D ambiguous. Germline V gene sequence: CDR1 SGHAT, CDR2 FQNNGV. CDR3 length: 15 residues. Trimming stripped 5 bases from V and 3 bases from J, with 16 bases between. CDR3 DNA sequence: TGTGCCAGCAGCCTCCGTGGGGTTCAGGACTATGGCTACACCTTC. It yields the protein CASSLRGVQDYGYTF.

The CDR3 bases are TGTGCCAGCAGCCAAGGACAGGGGCGGGGTACCGGGGAGCTGTTTTTT. Its protein is CASSQGQGRGTGELFF. This chain connects TRBV2 to TRBJ2-2; 9 positions agree with TRBD1. CDR3 length equals 16 residues. With V trimmed by 6 bases and J by 5 bases, 10 bases remained unmatched. The germline V gene encodes CDR1 SNHLY and CDR2 FYNNEI.